This entry concerns a single T cell receptor beta chain. This sample was included in a study of blood T cell repertoires in COVID-19. Deletions cut 9 bases from V and 7 bases from J, with 25 bases between. Germline V gene sequence: CDR1 MNHNY, CDR2 SVGAGI (reference sequence). The CDR3 totals 15 residues. The method was immunoSEQ multiplex PCR; TCRdb's version includes in-frame clones alone and lacks a portion of them. The sample records 130,000 to 150,000 clones, almost 90% being singletons. This sequence was found in a human donor in a cohort sampled during active COVID-19. Source material: peripheral blood. The gene calls are TRBV6-6 and TRBJ2-7, with D possibly TRBD2 on 6 matching bases. In DNA form, the CDR3 reads TGTGCCAGTCAGCTTGGAGGGCATTCCCCAACGGAGCAGTACTTC. It specifies CASQLGGHSPTEQYF.